A selection of T cell receptor beta chains follows, all from one sample in a study of CD8 T cells in ankylosing spondylitis. TCRdb redid the calling of the 5' RACE reads with MiXCR, one entry per CDR3 protein. Of around 140,000 distinct CDR3 sequences in the sample, 15% to 20% were seen once. Sequencing was performed on blood, either unsorted or a sorted T cell fraction (not recorded which). Receptors originate from a male donor with ankylosing spondylitis. Both conserved end residues are part of each CDR3. Fields, in order: clone size, D gene, J gene, CDR3 length, V gene, CDR3 protein, CDR3 DNA. The D gene is left open where the match is weak. Clone size is shown for a subset of rows, as once, few, many or a class of expanded clone.

size: -
D: -
J: TRBJ2-1
length: 13
V: TRBV11-3
CDR3: CASSVGSHNEQFF
DNA: TGTGCCAGCAGCGTAGGATCCCACAATGAGCAGTTCTTC

size: few
D: -
J: TRBJ2-2
length: 14
V: TRBV12-3/TRBV12-4
CDR3: CASSLEVGAGELFF
DNA: TGTGCCAGCAGTTTAGAGGTCGGGGCCGGGGAGCTGTTTTTT

size: -
D: TRBD2
J: TRBJ2-1
length: 16
V: TRBV5-4
CDR3: CASSPPGLAGGLEQFF
DNA: TGTGCCAGCAGCCCTCCGGGACTAGCGGGCGGTCTTGAGCAGTTCTTC

size: few
D: TRBD1
J: TRBJ2-5
length: 16
V: TRBV7-9
CDR3: CASSPQGQGVLETQYF
DNA: TGTGCCAGCAGCCCCCAGGGACAGGGGGTCCTGGAGACCCAGTACTTC

size: few
D: -
J: TRBJ2-7
length: 15
V: TRBV6-1
CDR3: CASSERAGAIIGQYF
DNA: TGTGCCAGCAGTGAACGGGCCGGAGCAATTATCGGGCAGTACTTC

size: -
D: TRBD1
J: TRBJ2-1
length: 14
V: TRBV2
CDR3: CASSSGQLYNEQFF
DNA: TGTGCCAGCAGTTCGGGACAGCTATACAATGAGCAGTTCTTC

size: -
D: -
J: TRBJ2-2
length: 11
V: TRBV20-1
CDR3: CSASQTGELFF
DNA: TGCAGTGCTAGCCAGACCGGGGAGCTGTTTTTT

size: few
D: -
J: TRBJ1-3
length: 14
V: TRBV13
CDR3: CASSPWGSGNTIYF
DNA: TGTGCCAGCAGCCCGTGGGGCTCTGGAAACACCATATATTTT

size: many
D: -
J: TRBJ2-3
length: 15
V: TRBV28
CDR3: CASSFDGGGTDTQYF
DNA: TGTGCCAGCAGTTTCGACGGTGGTGGCACAGATACGCAGTATTTT

size: -
D: -
J: TRBJ2-7
length: 13
V: TRBV20-1
CDR3: CSASWVVGGEQYF
DNA: TGCAGTGCTAGTTGGGTCGTAGGGGGCGAGCAGTACTTC

size: -
D: -
J: TRBJ2-7
length: 14
V: TRBV3-1
CDR3: CASSHIDESYEQYF
DNA: TGTGCCAGCAGCCATATTGATGAATCCTACGAGCAGTACTTC

size: -
D: TRBD2
J: TRBJ2-1
length: 15
V: TRBV6-5
CDR3: CASSYVAGGSNEQFF
DNA: TGTGCCAGCAGTTACGTAGCGGGAGGGTCCAATGAGCAGTTCTTC

size: few
D: -
J: TRBJ1-1
length: 17
V: TRBV12-3/TRBV12-4
CDR3: CASSLLVSVIRNTEAFF
DNA: TGTGCCAGCAGTTTATTAGTCTCGGTGATTCGGAACACTGAAGCTTTCTTT

size: -
D: TRBD2
J: TRBJ2-2
length: 16
V: TRBV29-1
CDR3: CGGELAGGPWPGELFF
DNA: TGCGGGGGGGAACTAGCGGGAGGGCCGTGGCCCGGGGAGCTGTTTTTT

size: few
D: -
J: TRBJ2-7
length: 16
V: TRBV10-3
CDR3: CAISVQGSSPGYEQYF
DNA: TGTGCCATCAGTGTTCAGGGATCCAGCCCAGGGTACGAGCAGTACTTC

size: few
D: TRBD2
J: TRBJ2-1
length: 15
V: TRBV28
CDR3: CASSSQRDGSDEQFF
DNA: TGTGCCAGCAGTTCCCAGCGGGATGGGAGCGATGAGCAGTTCTTC

size: many
D: -
J: TRBJ2-1
length: 16
V: TRBV4-3
CDR3: CASSQDPRASYNEQFF
DNA: TGCGCCAGCAGCCAAGACCCGAGGGCTTCCTACAATGAGCAGTTCTTC

size: -
D: -
J: TRBJ2-7
length: 14
V: TRBV5-1
CDR3: CASSPGKSAYEQYF
DNA: TGCGCCAGCAGCCCCGGGAAGTCGGCCTACGAGCAGTACTTC

size: -
D: -
J: TRBJ2-3
length: 12
V: TRBV29-1
CDR3: CSVGAAGDTQYF
DNA: TGCAGCGTTGGGGCCGCGGGGGATACGCAGTATTTT

size: few
D: -
J: TRBJ1-3
length: 16
V: TRBV6-5
CDR3: CASSYSQGPSGNTIYF
DNA: TGTGCCAGCAGTTACTCACAGGGACCGTCTGGAAACACCATATATTTT

size: -
D: -
J: TRBJ2-1
length: 14
V: TRBV4-3
CDR3: CASSQRDLYNEQFF
DNA: TGCGCCAGCAGCCAAAGGGACCTTTACAATGAGCAGTTCTTC

size: many
D: TRBD1
J: TRBJ2-2
length: 16
V: TRBV27
CDR3: CASSPRTGKGTGELFF
DNA: TGTGCCAGCAGTCCTCGGACAGGGAAGGGCACCGGGGAGCTGTTTTTT

size: -
D: -
J: TRBJ2-7
length: 15
V: TRBV27
CDR3: CASSLAPGLSYEQYF
DNA: TGTGCCAGCAGTTTAGCCCCGGGACTTTCCTACGAGCAGTACTTC

size: few
D: -
J: TRBJ2-5
length: 15
V: TRBV10-3
CDR3: CAISESPGSQETQYF
DNA: TGTGCCATCAGTGAGTCCCCGGGCAGCCAAGAGACCCAGTACTTC

size: few
D: -
J: TRBJ2-1
length: 12
V: TRBV29-1
CDR3: CSVERLDNEQFF
DNA: TGCAGCGTTGAGAGGCTAGACAATGAGCAGTTCTTC

size: many
D: -
J: TRBJ2-1
length: 12
V: TRBV24-1
CDR3: CATSGALHEQFF
DNA: TGTGCCACCAGTGGTGCGCTACATGAGCAGTTCTTC

size: many
D: -
J: TRBJ2-7
length: 12
V: TRBV29-1
CDR3: CSVEGNNYEQYF
DNA: TGCAGCGTTGAGGGGAACAACTACGAGCAGTACTTC

size: -
D: TRBD2
J: TRBJ2-7
length: 14
V: TRBV9
CDR3: CASSPTGRAYEQYF
DNA: TGTGCCAGCAGCCCCACCGGGAGGGCCTACGAGCAGTACTTC

size: -
D: -
J: TRBJ2-1
length: 14
V: TRBV20-1
CDR3: CSARDGEAYNEQFF
DNA: TGCAGTGCTAGAGACGGGGAGGCCTACAATGAGCAGTTCTTC

size: many
D: -
J: TRBJ2-1
length: 14
V: TRBV7-9
CDR3: CASSYRAPPTEQFF
DNA: TGTGCCAGCAGCTATCGGGCCCCGCCAACTGAGCAGTTCTTC

size: few
D: TRBD2
J: TRBJ2-1
length: 16
V: TRBV5-1
CDR3: CASSLGWTSGDNEQFF
DNA: TGCGCCAGCAGCTTGGGATGGACTAGCGGAGACAATGAGCAGTTCTTC

size: few
D: TRBD1
J: TRBJ1-6
length: 19
V: TRBV5-1
CDR3: CASSLAVSVGTGENSPLHF
DNA: TGCGCCAGCAGCTTGGCTGTTTCGGTGGGGACAGGGGAAAATTCACCCCTCCACTTT

size: -
D: TRBD2
J: TRBJ2-1
length: 15
V: TRBV20-1
CDR3: CSARDLRLALNEQFF
DNA: TGCAGTGCTAGAGATCTTAGACTAGCCCTCAATGAGCAGTTCTTC

size: -
D: TRBD1
J: TRBJ1-5
length: 15
V: TRBV7-9
CDR3: CASSSDRVGNQPQHF
DNA: TGTGCCAGCAGCTCTGACAGGGTAGGCAATCAGCCCCAGCATTTT

size: few
D: -
J: TRBJ2-7
length: 16
V: TRBV10-3
CDR3: CAISSWADQSSYEQYF
DNA: TGTGCCATCAGCTCCTGGGCGGACCAAAGCTCCTACGAGCAGTACTTC

size: -
D: -
J: TRBJ2-7
length: 14
V: TRBV4-1
CDR3: CASSRGNPIYEQYF
DNA: TGCGCCAGCAGCCGCGGAAATCCAATCTACGAGCAGTACTTC

size: -
D: TRBD2
J: TRBJ2-1
length: 16
V: TRBV9
CDR3: CASSVNSGSVGNEQFF
DNA: TGTGCCAGCAGCGTGAATAGCGGGAGCGTCGGGAATGAGCAGTTCTTC

size: many
D: -
J: TRBJ1-2
length: 12
V: TRBV19
CDR3: CASSIGGVGYTF
DNA: TGTGCCAGTAGTATCGGTGGGGTTGGCTACACCTTC

size: -
D: -
J: TRBJ2-5
length: 11
V: TRBV2
CDR3: CASWSAETQYF
DNA: TGTGCCAGCTGGTCTGCAGAGACCCAGTACTTC

size: many
D: -
J: TRBJ2-6
length: 17
V: TRBV4-3
CDR3: CASRVDSSTSGANVLTF
DNA: TGCGCCAGCAGGGTCGACAGTTCAACCTCTGGGGCCAACGTCCTGACTTTC

size: -
D: TRBD1
J: TRBJ2-7
length: 14
V: TRBV7-2
CDR3: CASSFAGGTHEQYF
DNA: TGTGCCAGCAGCTTCGCAGGGGGTACGCACGAGCAGTACTTC

size: -
D: TRBD1
J: TRBJ2-2
length: 15
V: TRBV6-4
CDR3: CASSDRTGRAGELFF
DNA: TGTGCCAGCAGTGACCGGACAGGGAGAGCCGGGGAGCTGTTTTTT

size: few
D: -
J: TRBJ2-5
length: 17
V: TRBV3-2
CDR3: CASSQDSPGTRVETQYF
DNA: TGTGCCAGCAGCCAAGATAGCCCCGGGACCCGGGTGGAGACCCAGTACTTC

size: -
D: -
J: TRBJ2-1
length: 15
V: TRBV5-6
CDR3: CASSLSPQVGNEQFF
DNA: TGTGCCAGCAGCTTGAGCCCCCAAGTCGGCAATGAGCAGTTCTTC

size: few
D: -
J: TRBJ2-2
length: 14
V: TRBV27
CDR3: CASSPTRGGWELFF
DNA: TGTGCCAGCAGCCCCACTAGAGGAGGATGGGAGCTGTTTTTT

size: -
D: TRBD1
J: TRBJ2-2
length: 17
V: TRBV9
CDR3: CASSGTGTGRFGGELFF
DNA: TGTGCCAGCAGCGGCACCGGGACAGGGAGGTTCGGCGGGGAGCTGTTTTTT

size: few
D: TRBD2
J: TRBJ2-7
length: 17
V: TRBV14
CDR3: CASSPTPGLAGLYEQYF
DNA: TGTGCCAGCAGCCCTACTCCGGGACTAGCGGGACTCTACGAGCAGTACTTC

size: many
D: TRBD1
J: TRBJ2-7
length: 15
V: TRBV14
CDR3: CASSQGQGVSYEQYF
DNA: TGTGCCAGCAGCCAAGGACAGGGGGTCTCCTACGAGCAGTACTTC

size: few
D: TRBD2
J: TRBJ2-7
length: 14
V: TRBV5-1
CDR3: CASSFTSGAYEQYF
DNA: TGCGCCAGCAGCTTCACTAGCGGGGCCTACGAGCAGTACTTC

size: -
D: -
J: TRBJ1-1
length: 12
V: TRBV6-2/TRBV6-3
CDR3: CASSYSGGRAFF
DNA: TGTGCCAGCAGTTACTCTGGCGGAAGAGCTTTCTTT

size: -
D: -
J: TRBJ2-3
length: 13
V: TRBV27
CDR3: CASSLWTRDTQYF
DNA: TGTGCCAGCAGTTTATGGACCCGAGATACGCAGTATTTT

size: -
D: TRBD1
J: TRBJ1-5
length: 15
V: TRBV7-8
CDR3: CASRLSGTGVQPQHF
DNA: TGTGCCAGCAGGTTATCCGGGACAGGGGTTCAGCCCCAGCATTTT

size: few
D: -
J: TRBJ1-1
length: 12
V: TRBV12-3/TRBV12-4
CDR3: CASSSPPGEAFF
DNA: TGTGCCAGCAGCTCTCCGCCGGGGGAAGCTTTCTTT

size: few
D: -
J: TRBJ2-1
length: 15
V: TRBV28
CDR3: CASSSRGTSYNEQFF
DNA: TGTGCCAGCAGTTCGAGAGGGACTTCCTACAATGAGCAGTTCTTC

size: few
D: -
J: TRBJ2-7
length: 14
V: TRBV27
CDR3: CASSLSDSAYEQYF
DNA: TGTGCCAGCAGTTTATCGGACAGCGCCTACGAGCAGTACTTC